These 12 T cell receptor beta chains came from one sample sequenced in a study of blood T cell repertoires in COVID-19 (dated by TCRdb to 2018 to 2021). The library relied on the immunoSEQ multiplex PCR assay. TCRdb carries this immuneACCESS record with in-frame sequences only. Its versions omit some clonotypes, under half of them owing to an unresolved V gene in the studies checked, with the rest unexplained. The sample table records 75,000 to 100,000 clones; around 75% of these occur just once. The top ten clonotypes cover around 22% of the sample. The sequencing sample was made of peripheral blood. The receptors come from a man in his 70s with acute or convalescent COVID-19.

The J gene is TRBJ1-1, the V gene TRBV12-3 or TRBV12-4; D is ambiguous. The CDR3 loop spans 13 amino acids. The germline V and J ends were trimmed by 6 bases and 1 base, with 9 bases remaining between them. As DNA, the CDR3 is TGTGCCAGCAGAACTAACTCGAACACTGAAGCTTTCTTT. It is translated as CASRTNSNTEAFF.

The chain combines TRBV11-3 with TRBJ2-7, with a tentative D call TRBD2 (6 bases). Germline CDR1 SGHNT, CDR2 YENEEA. This CDR3 contains 13 residues. V lost 4 bases and J lost 7, with 14 bases in between. CDR3 loop: CASSSPTSQEQYF. The CDR3 DNA sequence: TGTGCCAGCAGCTCTCCGACTAGTCAGGAGCAGTACTTC.

The rearrangement links TRBV11-3 to TRBJ2-2; 7 positions match TRBD2. This CDR3 contains 13 residues. Germline V lookup: CDR1 SGHNT, CDR2 YENEEA. Trimming removed 3 bases from V and 5 bases from J; junction bases left unmatched: 0. The CDR3 region is CASSLGGTGELFF. The CDR3 nucleotides are TGTGCCAGCAGCTTGGGGGGGACCGGGGAGCTGTTTTTT. The full variable domain, completed using reference TRBV11-3 and TRBJ2-2, is EAGVVQSPRYKIIEKKQPVAFWCNPISGHNTLYWYLQNLGQGPELLIRYENEEAVDDSQLPKDRFSAERLKGVDSTLKIQPAELGDSAVYLCASSLGGTGELFFGEGSRLTVL.

The chain couples TRBV29-1 to TRBJ2-7; 12 bases are shared with TRBD1. Germline V gene sequence: CDR1 SQVTM, CDR2 ANQGSEA. CDR3 length equals 12 residues. Trimming removed 4 bases from V and 10 bases from J; junction bases left unmatched: 5. CDR3 sequence (DNA): TGCAGCGTTGCCCCGGGACAGGGGGCACAGTACTTC. Translating it yields CSVAPGQGAQYF.

The chain recombines TRBV21-1 with TRBJ2-7; the table names TRBD2, a call not compared with the DNA. TRBV21-1 is flagged as a pseudogene. This CDR3 has 14 amino acids. CDR3 region: CASSSSGTTYEQYF. The CDR3 nucleotides read TGTGCCAGCAGCAGTTCAGGGACTACCTACGAGCAGTACTTC.

The V call is TRBV29-1, the J call TRBJ1-1, with 9 bases aligning to TRBD1. CDR1 and CDR2 (germline): SQVTM, ANQGSEA. The CDR3 length is 15 residues. Unmatched junction bases numbered 15, after V lost 7 bases and J lost 6 bases. CDR3 loop: CSAKLQGAKGAEAFF. Here the CDR3 DNA reads TGCAGCGCCAAATTACAGGGGGCTAAAGGTGCTGAAGCTTTCTTT.

V usage is TRBV7-9 and J usage is TRBJ2-7; D is unresolved. This CDR3 region has 15 residues. Germline-derived CDR1 and CDR2 are SEHNR and FQNEAQ (reference sequence). V lost 5 bases and J 6 bases, leaving 20 bases between the germline ends. This chain's CDR3 is CASSPQSRVSGEQYF. The CDR3 DNA reads as TGTGCCAGCAGCCCGCAATCCCGGGTCTCCGGCGAGCAGTACTTC.

This clone has only a few counts. The chain has TRBV12-5 and TRBJ2-1; 9 bases match TRBD2. CDR3 length equals 13 residues. In germline, CDR1 is LGHNT, CDR2 FRNRAP. V was clipped by 7 bases and J by 8 bases; unmatched bases: 6. CDR3 sequence (DNA): TGTGCTAGTGCGACTAGCGGAGTCGATGAGCAGTTCTTC. Protein: CASATSGVDEQFF. The whole variable domain, filled in from reference TRBV12-5 and TRBJ2-1, reads DARVTQTPRHKVTEMGQEVTMRCQPILGHNTVFWYRQTMMQGLELLAYFRNRAPLDDSGMPKDRFSAEMPDATLATLKIQPSEPRDSAVYFCASATSGVDEQFFGPGTRLTVL.

The V and J genes are TRBV11-3 and TRBJ2-1, with a tentative D call TRBD2 (5 bases). The V end lost 0 bases, the J end lost 8 bases, and 8 bases lay between the germline ends. This CDR3 region has 13 residues. CDR1 is SGHNT and CDR2 is YENEEA in the germline V gene. The CDR3 region has the DNA TGTGCCAGCAGCTTAGATTCCGGGGATGAGCAGTTCTTC. This translates into CASSLDSGDEQFF. Variable domain in full (rest from reference TRBV11-3 and TRBJ2-1): EAGVVQSPRYKIIEKKQPVAFWCNPISGHNTLYWYLQNLGQGPELLIRYENEEAVDDSQLPKDRFSAERLKGVDSTLKIQPAELGDSAVYLCASSLDSGDEQFFGPGTRLTVL.

In DNA, the CDR3 is TGTGCCAGCAGTTACTCGGCAGGCGACTCTGGAAACACCATATATTTT. Amino acid sequence: CASSYSAGDSGNTIYF. The chain has TRBV6-5 and TRBJ1-3, with D hard to call. The CDR3 loop spans 16 amino acids. Trimming pared 0 bases from V and 0 bases from J, leaving 9 bases between. Germline-derived CDR1 and CDR2 are MNHEY and SVGAGI.

The chain joins TRBV5-4 to TRBJ1-2; D is undetermined. The CDR3 contains 12 residues. The germline V gene encodes CDR1 SGHNT and CDR2 YYREEE (reference sequence). V was shortened by 2 bases and J by 6 bases, with 8 bases between the two germline ends. Here the CDR3 reads CASSFEEHGYTF. The DNA of the CDR3 is TGTGCCAGCAGCTTCGAGGAACATGGCTACACCTTC. Complete variable domain (other parts from reference TRBV5-4 and TRBJ1-2): ETGVTQSPTHLIKTRGQQVTLRCSSQSGHNTVSWYQQALGQGPQFIFQYYREEENGRGNFPPRFSGLQFPNYSSELNVNALELDDSALYLCASSFEEHGYTFGSGTRLTVV.

V usage is TRBV6-5 and J usage is TRBJ1-2; TRBD1 aligns across 7 bases. Germline-derived CDR1 and CDR2 are MNHEY and SVGAGI. This CDR3 is built from 14 residues. Unmatched junction bases numbered 14, after V lost 2 bases and J lost 14 bases. The CDR3 coding sequence is TGTGCCAGCAGTTACAGCCCGGGACAGAGCCTTAGGACCTTC. It codes for CASSYSPGQSLRTF.